These 30 T cell receptor beta chains originate from one sample sequenced in a study of blood T cell repertoires in COVID-19. The method was immunoSEQ multiplex PCR; TCRdb's version includes in-frame clones alone and lacks a portion of them. The sample lists approximately 60,000 clones, 86% occurring once. The source material was peripheral blood. These receptors were collected from a man over 45 with active COVID-19.

The V call is TRBV9, the J call TRBJ2-7; no reliable D call. The CDR3 has 11 amino acids. Trimming took off 4 bases at V and 5 bases at J, with 7 bases between the two ends. CDR1 and CDR2 (germline): SGDLS, YYNGEE. The DNA for the CDR3 is TGTGCCAGCAGCTCGAGTCACGAGCAGTACTTC. This translates into CASSSSHEQYF.

V gene TRBV28 combines with J gene TRBJ2-3; D is perhaps TRBD1 (6 bases). Per germline, CDR1 MDHEN and CDR2 SYDVKM. The V end was cut by 4 bases, the J end by 7 bases, with 9 bases between. The CDR3 contains 12 residues. Here the CDR3 DNA reads TGTGCCAGCAGTTCCGGACAGAATACGCAGTATTTT. Its translation: CASSSGQNTQYF.

CDR3 region: CASSKLVGEQFF. The DNA of the CDR3 is TGTGCCAGCAGCAAACTGGTCGGGGAGCAGTTCTTC. The gene calls are TRBV7-3 and TRBJ2-1, with unresolved D. This CDR3 is built from 12 residues. The ends were cut back, 5 bases at V and 10 bases at J, with 12 bases in the middle. Germline CDR1 and CDR2: SGHTA and FQGTGA.

The chain links TRBV29-1 to TRBJ2-7; 10 bases are shared with TRBD2. V lost 4 bases and J lost 1; bases outside the gene matches: 4. CDR3 size: 14 residues. Per germline, CDR1 SQVTM and CDR2 ANQGSEA. This CDR3 reads CSVGGLAESYEQYF. CDR3 nucleotide sequence: TGCAGCGTTGGAGGACTAGCGGAGTCCTACGAGCAGTACTTC.

The chain links TRBV6-2 or TRBV6-3 to TRBJ1-2, with D unclear. The germline CDR1 and CDR2 sequences are MNHEY and SVGEGT. There are 15 residues in the CDR3. The V and J ends lost 0 bases and 4 bases respectively, with 12 bases between them. For the CDR3, the DNA is TGTGCCAGCAGTTACTCAACAGAGAACATCTATGGCTACACCTTC. Translating gives CASSYSTENIYGYTF.

The V gene is TRBV10-3, the J gene TRBJ1-1; D might be TRBD1 (5 bases). This CDR3 region has 15 residues. Germline loops: CDR1 ENHRY, CDR2 SYGVKD. Trimming pared 6 bases from V and 0 bases from J, leaving 14 bases between. In DNA form, the CDR3 reads TGTGCCATCAGAGGCGGGGGGTCAATGAACACTGAAGCTTTCTTT. Its protein is CAIRGGGSMNTEAFF.

The gene calls are TRBV15 and TRBJ1-1; possibly TRBD1 for D (5 bases). CDR1 and CDR2 (germline): LNHNV, YYDKDF (reference sequence). The CDR3 totals 15 residues. Trimming left V 5 bases short and J 5 bases short, with 18 bases between. The CDR3: CATSLVGPGRTEAFF. In DNA form, the CDR3 reads TGTGCCACCAGCTTGGTCGGTCCAGGGCGGACTGAAGCTTTCTTT.

V usage is TRBV28 and J usage is TRBJ2-4; 10 nucleotides agree with TRBD2. The CDR3 covers 17 residues. CDR1 and CDR2 from the germline V gene are MDHEN and SYDVKM. The V segment lost 6 bases and the J segment 3 bases; nucleotides outside the gene matches: 11. The CDR3 bases are TGTGCCAGCAGCCCAAGCCCACTAGCGGGGAACAAAAACATTCAGTACTTC. Encoded protein: CASSPSPLAGNKNIQYF.

The chain combines TRBV7-9 with TRBJ1-4; 7 bases map to TRBD1. The CDR3 runs 14 residues. Germline V CDR1 and CDR2: SEHNR, FQNEAQ (reference sequence). Trimming removed 5 bases from V and 8 bases from J; junction bases left unmatched: 8. CDR3 protein: CASSPGTAVEKLFF. The CDR3 DNA reads as TGTGCCAGCAGCCCGGGGACAGCGGTCGAAAAACTGTTTTTT.

J is TRBJ2-1 and V is TRBV6-4; a possible D gene is TRBD2 (5 bases). Germline V gene sequence: CDR1 MRHNA, CDR2 SNTAGT. There are 13 residues in the CDR3. V lost 6 bases and J lost 9, with 15 bases in between. The chain's CDR3 is CASSPFDEGEQFF. The CDR3 DNA reads as TGTGCCAGCAGCCCCTTCGACGAGGGTGAGCAGTTCTTC.

The chain links TRBV9 to TRBJ2-4; D remains unclear. The V end was cut by 3 bases, the J end by 0 bases, with 10 bases between. The CDR3 is 15 residues long. Germline CDR1 and CDR2: SGDLS and YYNGEE. This chain's CDR3 is CASSALGEAKNIQYF. CDR3 DNA sequence: TGTGCCAGCAGCGCGCTAGGCGAAGCCAAAAACATTCAGTACTTC.

The chain couples TRBV6-5 to TRBJ2-5; 7 nucleotides agree with TRBD2. CDR1 is MNHEY and CDR2 is SVGAGI in the germline V gene. The V gene end was trimmed by 6 bases and the J gene end by 2 bases; junction bases not matched to a gene: 3. This CDR3 is 13 amino acids long. The CDR3 loop is CASRGGRQETQYF. The CDR3 DNA follows: TGTGCCAGCAGGGGAGGGAGGCAAGAGACCCAGTACTTC.

The gene calls are TRBV7-9 and TRBJ1-3, with 9 bases identical to TRBD1. The CDR3 extends over 16 amino acids. Germline V gene lookup returns CDR1 SEHNR and CDR2 FQNEAQ (reference sequence). Trimming removed 3 bases from V and 4 bases from J; junction bases left unmatched: 7. Here the CDR3 DNA reads TGTGCCAGCAGCTTGGGGACAGGGCGTGTGGGAAACACCATATATTTT. It specifies CASSLGTGRVGNTIYF.

Only one count was recorded for this clone. This chain joins TRBV3-1 (or the pseudogene TRBV3-2) and TRBJ2-1, with 12 nucleotides matching TRBD2. Trimming cost V 0 bases and J 8 bases; bases outside gene matches: 8. The CDR3 runs 17 residues. Germline V gives CDR1 LGHDT, CDR2 YNNKEL (reference sequence). The CDR3 nucleotides read TGTGCCAGCAGCCAAGATCAGACTAGCGGGGGAGGGGATGAGCAGTTCTTC. Translation gives CASSQDQTSGGGDEQFF.

The chain employs TRBV10-3 and TRBJ2-2; 8 bases are a match to TRBD1. V lost 2 bases to trimming and J lost 3 bases; unmatched junction nucleotides: 11. This CDR3 has 18 amino acids. CDR1 is ENHRY, CDR2 SYGVKD, per germline. In DNA, the CDR3 is TGTGCCATCAGTGAGACGCCGACAGGGGATGGGGACACCGGGGAGCTGTTTTTT. Translated, it gives CAISETPTGDGDTGELFF.

The J gene is TRBJ2-7, the V gene TRBV7-2, with TRBD2 identical over 12 bases. The germline V gene has CDR1 SGHTA and CDR2 FQGNSA. Trimming took 0 bases from V and 6 from J; bases not matched to a gene: 12. There are 18 residues in the CDR3. DNA of the CDR3: TGTGCCAGCAGCTTAGCTCGAAGACTAGCGGGAGACCCCGGCGAGCAGTACTTC. The encoded protein is CASSLARRLAGDPGEQYF.

This chain's CDR3 is CSVEGRQAPYNEQFF. The CDR3 nucleotides read TGCAGCGTTGAAGGCCGACAGGCCCCCTACAATGAGCAGTTCTTC. The chain uses TRBV29-1 and TRBJ2-1; weak D call: TRBD1 (6 bases). CDR3 length equals 15 residues. The V end lost 1 base, the J end lost 2 bases, and 12 bases lay between the germline ends. Germline-derived CDR1 and CDR2 are SQVTM and ANQGSEA.

The chain uses TRBV28 and TRBJ2-1; TRBD1 matches 8 bases. Per the germline V gene, CDR1 is MDHEN and CDR2 is SYDVKM. The V segment lost 6 bases and the J segment 7 bases; nucleotides outside the gene matches: 5. The CDR3 is 13 residues long. CDR3 amino acids: CASRGGQVNEQFF. The CDR3 DNA is TGTGCCAGCAGGGGGGGACAGGTAAATGAGCAGTTCTTC.

The chain is built from TRBV19 and TRBJ1-2, with TRBD1 matching over 7 bases. The germline CDR1 and CDR2 sequences are LNHDA and SQIVND (reference sequence). V lost 7 bases and J lost 4; bases outside the gene matches: 15. The CDR3 extends over 16 amino acids. The CDR3 DNA is TGTGCCAGTATTGGGACAGTGAGGTCTAGCGCCTATGGCTACACCTTC. It yields the protein CASIGTVRSSAYGYTF.

The chain joins TRBV6-5 to TRBJ2-3; D possibly corresponds to TRBD2 (6 bases). This CDR3 is built from 14 residues. Between the trimmed V and J ends, which lost 0 bases and 8 bases, there was a span of 12 bases. CDR1 MNHEY and CDR2 SVGAGI come from the germline V gene. In DNA, the CDR3 is TGTGCCAGCAGTTACTCCACGGGGGACGCTACGCAGTATTTT. This encodes CASSYSTGDATQYF.

The rearrangement links TRBV7-2 to TRBJ2-3; D call uncertain. The CDR3 has 14 amino acids. V was trimmed by 4 bases and J by 5 bases, leaving 13 bases between them. Germline lookup yields CDR1 SGHTA and CDR2 FQGNSA. CDR3 residues: CASSSQVGGDTQYF. The DNA of the CDR3 is TGTGCCAGCAGCTCCCAGGTGGGTGGAGATACGCAGTATTTT.

The gene calls are TRBV11-3 and TRBJ2-2, with 10 bases fitting TRBD2. J lost 4 bases, V lost 1 base, and 6 bases had no gene match. CDR3 size: 17 residues. From germline, CDR1 is SGHNT and CDR2 YENEEA. CDR3 loop: CASSLGALAGATGELFF. CDR3 in DNA: TGTGCCAGCAGCTTAGGGGCCCTAGCGGGAGCCACCGGGGAGCTGTTTTTT.

The chain's CDR3 is CASSSGQVDQPQHF. CDR3 DNA: TGTGCCAGCAGTTCGGGACAGGTTGATCAGCCCCAGCATTTT. The rearrangement links TRBV6-5 to TRBJ1-5, with 8 nucleotides matching TRBD1. J gave up 5 bases and V 4 bases, and 4 bases lay outside the gene matches. Germline V gene data show CDR1 as MNHEY and CDR2 as SVGAGI. This CDR3 comprises 14 residues.

The chain couples TRBV6-6 to TRBJ2-7; TRBD2 matches at 7 bases. Trimming took 4 bases from V and 0 from J; bases not matched to a gene: 9. The CDR3 runs 16 residues. From germline, CDR1 is MNHNY and CDR2 SVGAGI (reference sequence). CDR3 sequence: CASSSANQRGSYEQYF. The CDR3, as DNA: TGTGCCAGCAGTTCGGCCAACCAGCGGGGCTCCTACGAGCAGTACTTC.

The V call is TRBV9, the J call TRBJ2-3; D is possibly TRBD2 (5 bases). This CDR3 comprises 15 residues. Germline CDR1 reads SGDLS; CDR2 reads YYNGEE. V dropped 3 bases and J dropped 0 bases, with 11 bases sitting between them. The CDR3, as DNA: TGTGCCAGCAGCGAGAGGGCCAGGAGCACAGATACGCAGTATTTT. Its protein is CASSERARSTDTQYF.

V and J are TRBV5-6 and TRBJ2-7, with 10 bases lining up with TRBD2. The CDR3 covers 16 residues. Germline CDR1 is SGHDT and CDR2 is YYEEEE. Trimming took 4 bases from V and 0 from J; bases not matched to a gene: 7. CDR3 bases: TGTGCCAGCAGCCTTCGCACTAGCGGGGTCTCCTACGAGCAGTACTTC. This codes for CASSLRTSGVSYEQYF.

The V gene is TRBV7-6, the J gene TRBJ2-2; 7 bases agree with TRBD2. The CDR3 covers 16 residues. Looked up from germline, CDR1 is SGHVS and CDR2 is FNYEAQ. V was pared by 8 bases and J by 4 bases, with 13 bases of the junction left unmatched. Written as DNA, the CDR3 is TGTGCCAGCGCCCCCGGGGGGTTAGCGGGCACCGGGGAGCTGTTTTTT. Translated, it gives CASAPGGLAGTGELFF.

This clone was observed a few times. The rearrangement links TRBV6-1 to TRBJ2-1; 12 bases fit TRBD2. The V and J ends lost 1 base and 10 bases, in that order; junction bases with no gene match: 8. This CDR3 region has 16 residues. Germline V gene sequence: CDR1 MNHNS, CDR2 SASEGT. The CDR3 DNA sequence: TGTGCCAGCAGTGAAGAGGCTAGCGGGGGGGCAGGGGAGCAGTTCTTC. This codes for CASSEEASGGAGEQFF.

The chain employs TRBV24-1 and TRBJ2-3; D perhaps matches TRBD2 (5 bases). Trimming shortened V by 7 bases and J by 3 bases, and 16 bases separated the two germline ends. The CDR3 runs to 15 residues. Looked up from germline, CDR1 is KGHDR and CDR2 is SFDVKD. The CDR3 reads CATSAIGVGTDTQYF. The CDR3 DNA is TGTGCCACCAGCGCAATCGGGGTGGGTACAGATACGCAGTATTTT.

The chain employs TRBV11-2 and TRBJ2-1; tentative D call: TRBD2 (5 bases). Germline V lookup: CDR1 SGHAT, CDR2 FQNNGV. V was shortened by 2 bases and J by 2 bases, with 16 bases between the two germline ends. The CDR3 is 17 residues long. The CDR3 here is CASSLPPLRGTYNEQFF. The CDR3 nucleotides are TGTGCCAGCAGCTTACCACCACTTCGGGGTACCTACAATGAGCAGTTCTTC.